The 13 T cell receptor beta chains reported below all come from one sample, sequenced in a study (dated by TCRdb to between 2015 and 2016). The method was RT-PCR. Sequenced on an Illumina MiSeq. TCRdb reran the public reads through fastp at Q25 and MiXCR, keeping productive beta chains. Merged by CDR3 protein, the rows form single entries marked with the most common genes and DNA. In this sample the table shows about 700,000 distinct CDR3 sequences, 13% to 15% of which occur a single time. 3% to 4.5% of the sample lies in the top ten. Input material: memory CD4+ T cells from blood. All receptors derive from a female donor in good health, serving as a healthy control.

The chain has TRBV19 and TRBJ1-5, with TRBD1 as a possible D gene (5 bases). CDR1 is LNHDA and CDR2 is SQIVND in the germline V gene (reference sequence). The CDR3 is made up of 15 amino acids. V lost 0 bases, J lost 2 bases, and 8 bases lay in between. This CDR3 reads CASSIDGGGNQPQHF. CDR3 DNA: TGTGCCAGTAGTATAGACGGGGGGGGCAATCAGCCCCAGCATTTT.

This clonotype was seen many times. The chain has TRBV29-1 and TRBJ1-5; maybe TRBD1 (5 bases). The V end lost 5 bases, the J end lost 2 bases, and 7 bases lay between the germline ends. Germline values: CDR1 SQVTM, CDR2 ANQGSEA. The CDR3 contains 12 residues. The chain's CDR3 is CSVSRGNQPQHF. The CDR3 DNA reads as TGCAGCGTTTCCAGGGGCAATCAGCCCCAGCATTTT.

This clonotype has only a few counts. The J gene is TRBJ2-6, the V gene TRBV6-5; tentative D call: TRBD1 (6 bases). Trimming stripped 2 bases from V and 4 bases from J, with 9 bases between. The germline V gene has CDR1 MNHEY and CDR2 SVGAGI. The CDR3 covers 15 residues. The CDR3 spells CASSYQGSGANVLTF. Here the CDR3 DNA reads TGTGCCAGCAGTTACCAGGGGTCCGGGGCCAACGTCCTGACTTTC.

In its sample, this clonotype was seen many times. This chain links TRBV20-1 with TRBJ1-5; D possibly corresponds to TRBD1 (5 bases). Between the trimmed V and J ends, which lost 6 bases and 7 bases, there was a span of 16 bases. Germline V gene lookup returns CDR1 DFQATT and CDR2 SNEGSKA (reference sequence). The CDR3 length is 13 residues. The CDR3 here is CSAIGHMGQPQHF. Here the CDR3 DNA reads TGCAGTGCCATCGGACACATGGGACAGCCCCAGCATTTT.

This clonotype has only a few counts. The genes are TRBV15 and TRBJ1-5; D not resolved. V lost 0 bases and J 7 bases, leaving 7 bases between the germline ends. Germline values: CDR1 LNHNV, CDR2 YYDKDF (reference sequence). The CDR3 covers 13 residues. CDR3 protein: CATSRDRGQPQHF. CDR3 in DNA: TGTGCCACCAGCAGAGATCGAGGGCAGCCCCAGCATTTT.

This clonotype came up many times. V and J are TRBV10-3 and TRBJ2-2; no firm D call. The CDR3 sequence is 13 residues long. Trimming removed 3 bases at V and 8 bases at J, with 10 bases between. Per germline, CDR1 ENHRY and CDR2 SYGVKD. The CDR3 sequence is CAISENLIGELFF. The DNA for the CDR3 is TGTGCCATCAGTGAAAATCTGATTGGGGAGCTGTTTTTT.

Only a few counts were recorded for this clonotype. The CDR3 loop is CASSYRYGQGPGELFF. The CDR3 DNA follows: TGTGCCAGCAGTTATAGATACGGACAGGGGCCCGGGGAGCTGTTTTTT. The rearrangement links TRBV12-3 or TRBV12-4 to TRBJ2-2; TRBD1 agrees at 9 bases. With V trimmed by 4 bases and J by 6 bases, 9 bases remained unmatched. The CDR3 spans 16 residues.

This clonotype was detected a few times. The rearrangement uses TRBV7-2 and TRBJ1-5, with 10 positions matching TRBD1. CDR3 length equals 13 residues. Germline V gene data show CDR1 as SGHTA and CDR2 as FQGNSA. V was clipped by 1 base and J by 12 bases; unmatched bases: 3. The CDR3 DNA is TGTGCCAGCAGCTTAGATTGGGACAGGGGCCAGCATTTT. This gives the protein CASSLDWDRGQHF. Together with reference TRBV7-2 and TRBJ1-5, the CDR3 gives the full variable domain: GAGVSQSPSNKVTEKGKDVELRCDPISGHTALYWYRQSLGQGLEFLIYFQGNSAPDKSGLPSDRFSAERTGGSVSTLTIQRTQQEDSAVYLCASSLDWDRGQHFGDGTRLSIL.

This clonotype has a count of ten or more. The rearrangement uses TRBV20-1 and TRBJ2-7; 8 bases fit TRBD1. The CDR3 is 12 residues long. Germline loops: CDR1 DFQATT, CDR2 SNEGSKA (reference sequence). Trimming cost V 6 bases and J 5 bases; bases outside gene matches: 6. The CDR3 coding sequence is TGCAGTGCCCCGGACAGGGTGGACGAGCAGTACTTC. Encoded protein: CSAPDRVDEQYF.

This clonotype has just one count. V gene TRBV24-1 combines with J gene TRBJ2-1; no reliable D call. From germline, CDR1 is KGHDR and CDR2 SFDVKD. Between the trimmed V and J ends, which lost 3 bases and 0 bases, there was a span of 8 bases. The CDR3 covers 15 residues. The CDR3 DNA reads as TGTGCCACCAGTGATGGCCCGAGCTCCTACAATGAGCAGTTCTTC. Its protein product is CATSDGPSSYNEQFF.

This clonotype came up a few times. The rearrangement links TRBV5-1 to TRBJ2-2, with D unclear. The CDR3 totals 12 residues. Germline-derived CDR1 and CDR2 are SGHRS and YFSETQ. With 5 bases removed from V and 3 bases from J, the gap between germline ends came to 5 bases. CDR3 region: CASRLDTGELFF. The DNA of the CDR3 is TGCGCCAGCAGACTGGACACCGGGGAGCTGTTTTTT.

The chain joins TRBV5-1 to TRBJ2-3, with 11 bases matching TRBD2. Germline lookup yields CDR1 SGHRS and CDR2 YFSETQ. This CDR3 contains 15 residues. V trimming: 0 bases; J trimming: 9 bases; junction bases outside the gene matches: 6. In DNA, the CDR3 is TGCGCCAGCAGCTTGGGACTAGCGGGACTCATGACGCAGTATTTT. As protein: CASSLGLAGLMTQYF.

The chain couples TRBV20-1 to TRBJ2-7, with D possibly being TRBD1 (5 bases). Germline assignment: CDR1 DFQATT and CDR2 SNEGSKA (reference sequence). V was cut by 3 bases and J by 2 bases, with 14 bases left in between. The CDR3 extends over 14 amino acids. CDR3 loop: CSASTGVGTYEQYF. CDR3 DNA sequence: TGCAGTGCTAGTACAGGAGTCGGAACCTACGAGCAGTACTTC.